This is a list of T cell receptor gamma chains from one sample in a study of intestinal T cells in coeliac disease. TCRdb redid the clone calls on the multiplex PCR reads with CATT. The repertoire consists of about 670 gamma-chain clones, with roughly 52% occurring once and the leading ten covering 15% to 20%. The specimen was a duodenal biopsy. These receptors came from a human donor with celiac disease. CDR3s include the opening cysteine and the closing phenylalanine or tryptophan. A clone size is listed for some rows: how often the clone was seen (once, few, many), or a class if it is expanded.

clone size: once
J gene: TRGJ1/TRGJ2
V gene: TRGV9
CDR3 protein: CAVVGGGNYYKKLF
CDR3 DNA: TGTGCCGTTGTGGGGGGGGGAAATTATTATAAGAAACTCTTT

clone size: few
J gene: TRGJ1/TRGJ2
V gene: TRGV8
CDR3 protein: CATWDWGDYKKLF
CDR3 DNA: TGTGCCACCTGGGATTGGGGTGATTATAAGAAACTCTTT

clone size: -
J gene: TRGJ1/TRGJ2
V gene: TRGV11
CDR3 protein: CACWIGIRKLF
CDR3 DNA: TGTGCTTGCTGGATAGGAATAAGAAAACTCTTT

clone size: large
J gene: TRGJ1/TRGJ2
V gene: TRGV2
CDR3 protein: CATWDGPNYYKKLF
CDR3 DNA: TGTGCCACCTGGGACGGTCCGAATTATTATAAGAAACTCTTT

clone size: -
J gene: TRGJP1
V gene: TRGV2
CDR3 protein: CAPPAGWFKIF
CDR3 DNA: TGTGCCCCCCCTGCTGGTTGGTTCAAGATATTT

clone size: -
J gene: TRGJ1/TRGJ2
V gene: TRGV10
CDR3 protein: CAAWDYNLSYKKLF
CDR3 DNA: TGTGCTGCGTGGGATTATAACTTGTCCTATAAGAAACTCTTT

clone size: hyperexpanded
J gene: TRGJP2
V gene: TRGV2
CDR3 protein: CATWDGDWIKTF
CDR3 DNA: TGTGCCACCTGGGACGGTGATTGGATCAAGACGTTT

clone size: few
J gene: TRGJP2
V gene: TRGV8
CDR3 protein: CAPRAGRRIKTF
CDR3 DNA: TGTGCCCCTCGAGCGGGTAGGCGGATCAAGACGTTT

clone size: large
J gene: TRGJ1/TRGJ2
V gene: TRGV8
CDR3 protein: CATWERRYKKLF
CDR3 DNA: TGTGCCACCTGGGAAAGGCGATATAAGAAACTCTTT

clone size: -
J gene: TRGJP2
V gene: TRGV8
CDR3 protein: CATWDVLGSDWIKTF
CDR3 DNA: TGTGCCACCTGGGATGTATTGGGTAGTGATTGGATCAAGACGTTT

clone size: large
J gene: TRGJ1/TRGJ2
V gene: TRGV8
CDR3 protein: CATWDRPNKKLF
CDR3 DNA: TGTGCCACCTGGGATAGGCCCAATAAGAAACTCTTT

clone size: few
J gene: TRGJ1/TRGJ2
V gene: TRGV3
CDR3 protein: CATWGLSNYYKKLF
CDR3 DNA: TGTGCCACCTGGGGCTTGTCGAATTATTATAAGAAACTCTTT

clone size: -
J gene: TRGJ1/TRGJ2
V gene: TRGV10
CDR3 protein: CAAFWGGIRKLF
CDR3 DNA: TGTGCTGCTTTTTGGGGGGGTATAAGAAAACTCTTT

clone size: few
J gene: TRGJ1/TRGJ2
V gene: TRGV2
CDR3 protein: CATWDVPYYKKLF
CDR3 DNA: TGTGCCACCTGGGACGTACCGTATTATAAGAAACTCTTT

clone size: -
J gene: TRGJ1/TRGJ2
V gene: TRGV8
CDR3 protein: CAGGGRSYYKKLF
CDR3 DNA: TGTGCCGGGGGGGGCCGAAGTTATTATAAGAAACTCTTT

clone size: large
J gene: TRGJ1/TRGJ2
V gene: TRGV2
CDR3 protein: CATWDGRYKKLF
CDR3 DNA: TGTGCCACCTGGGACGGGCGTTATAAGAAACTCTTT

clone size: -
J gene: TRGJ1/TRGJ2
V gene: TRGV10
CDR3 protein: CARVGLYRYKKLF
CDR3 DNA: TGTGCTCGCGTGGGATTATATCGATATAAGAAACTCTTT